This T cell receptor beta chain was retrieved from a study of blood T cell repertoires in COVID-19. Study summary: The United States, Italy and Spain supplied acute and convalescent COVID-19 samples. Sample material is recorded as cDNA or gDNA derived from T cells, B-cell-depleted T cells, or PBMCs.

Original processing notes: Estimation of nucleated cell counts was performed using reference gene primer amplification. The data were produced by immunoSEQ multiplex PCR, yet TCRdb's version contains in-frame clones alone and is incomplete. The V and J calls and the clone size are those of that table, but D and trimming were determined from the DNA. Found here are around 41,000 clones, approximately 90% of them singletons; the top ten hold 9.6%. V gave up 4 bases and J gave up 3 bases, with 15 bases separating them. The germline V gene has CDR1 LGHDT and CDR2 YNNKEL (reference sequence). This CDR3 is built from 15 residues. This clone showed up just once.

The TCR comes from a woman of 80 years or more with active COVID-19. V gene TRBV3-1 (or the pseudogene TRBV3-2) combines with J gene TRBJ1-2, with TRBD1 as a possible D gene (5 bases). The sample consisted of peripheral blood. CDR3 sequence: CASSRGEEGYYGYTF. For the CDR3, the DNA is TGTGCCAGCAGCCGAGGGGAGGAAGGGTACTATGGCTACACCTTC.